The 6 T cell receptor beta chains reported below all come from one sample, sequenced in a study of T cell responses to AZD1222 COVID-19 vaccine. Clones were read by immunoSEQ multiplex PCR, and TCRdb kept only the in-frame ones, dropping some. The sample has around 160,000 clones; roughly 88% are singletons. The starting material was peripheral blood, obtained on day 0 of AZD1222 vaccination. The receptor set was obtained from an adult in good health.

This rearrangement joins TRBV7-9 to TRBJ2-1; D possibly corresponds to TRBD2 (6 bases). CDR1 and CDR2 (germline): SEHNR, FQNEAQ (reference sequence). V lost 5 bases and J 7 bases, leaving 15 bases between the germline ends. The CDR3 is 14 amino acids. In DNA, the CDR3 is TGTGCCAGCAGCCTGCCGAGGGAGGTGAATGAGCAGTTCTTC. Protein sequence: CASSLPREVNEQFF.

This clone has a single count. V is TRBV30 and J is TRBJ1-5, with TRBD1 as a possible D gene (5 bases). This CDR3 spans 13 amino acids. Germline V CDR1 and CDR2: GTSNPN, SVGIG (reference sequence). The V end lost 1 base, the J end lost 4 bases, and 8 bases lay between the germline ends. DNA for the CDR3: TGTGCCTGGAGTGGACAGACTAATCAGCCCCAGCATTTT. Translated, it gives CAWSGQTNQPQHF.

The CDR3 DNA is TGTGCCAGCAGCTCACCCCGGGGGGGGCAAGAGACCCAGTACTTC. This encodes CASSSPRGGQETQYF. The genes are TRBV7-2 and TRBJ2-5; TRBD2 aligns across 8 bases. CDR1 is SGHTA and CDR2 is FQGNSA in the germline V gene. With 4 bases clipped from V and 2 bases from J, the junction kept 6 bases outside the gene matches. The CDR3 totals 15 residues.

The chain is built from TRBV29-1 and TRBJ2-1, with 9 nucleotides matching TRBD2. Trimming at V came to 0 bases and at J to 7 bases, leaving 10 bases not matched to a gene. Germline V CDR1 and CDR2: SQVTM, ANQGSEA. The CDR3 is made up of 16 amino acids. The CDR3 sequence is CSVEDARGGAWNEQFF. The CDR3, as DNA: TGCAGCGTTGAAGATGCTCGCGGGGGGGCTTGGAATGAGCAGTTCTTC.

This chain links TRBV4-1 with TRBJ1-1; tentative D call: TRBD1 (5 bases). With 1 base removed from V and 5 bases from J, the gap between germline ends came to 17 bases. There are 16 residues in the CDR3. Germline assignment: CDR1 MGHRA and CDR2 YSYEKL. The CDR3, as DNA: TGCGCCAGCAGCCAAGTGGGGCGCACGAGGCGGACTGAAGCTTTCTTT. Protein sequence: CASSQVGRTRRTEAFF.

J is TRBJ1-1 and V is TRBV25-1, with TRBD1 as a possible D gene (5 bases). CDR3 size: 16 residues. From germline, CDR1 is MGHDK and CDR2 SYGVNS. V was trimmed by 3 bases and J by 1 base, leaving 15 bases between them. CDR3 nucleotides: TGTGCCAGCAGTGATTGGTATCAGGACACGAACACTGAAGCTTTCTTT. Residues: CASSDWYQDTNTEAFF.